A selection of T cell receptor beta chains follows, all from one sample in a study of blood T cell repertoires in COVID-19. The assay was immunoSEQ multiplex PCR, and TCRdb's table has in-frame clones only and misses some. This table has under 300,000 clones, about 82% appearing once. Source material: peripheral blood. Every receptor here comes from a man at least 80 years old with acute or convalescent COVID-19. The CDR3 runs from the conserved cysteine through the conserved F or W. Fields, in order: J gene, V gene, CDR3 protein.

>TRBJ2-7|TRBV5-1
CASSGQGSEQYF
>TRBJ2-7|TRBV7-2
CASSPAGAEGRYEQYF
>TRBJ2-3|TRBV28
CASSLGGATDTQYF
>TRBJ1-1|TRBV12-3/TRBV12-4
CASSPGTEAFF
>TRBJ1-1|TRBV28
CASSLWEEAFF
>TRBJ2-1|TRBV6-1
CASSESLADNEQFF
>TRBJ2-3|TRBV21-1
CASTPTLAGRTDTQYF
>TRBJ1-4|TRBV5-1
CASSLQAQGTNEKLFF
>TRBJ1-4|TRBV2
CASRAQGGDEKLFF
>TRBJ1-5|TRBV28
CASLGGAGNQPQHF
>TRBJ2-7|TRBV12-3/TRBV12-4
CASSLLAGVEQYF
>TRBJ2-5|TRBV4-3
CASSQDYTGGGETQYF
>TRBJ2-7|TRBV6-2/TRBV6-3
CASGSDTLYEQYF
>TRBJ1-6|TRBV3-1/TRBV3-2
CASSQEGVSPLHF
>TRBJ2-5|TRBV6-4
CASSPWDRRETQYF
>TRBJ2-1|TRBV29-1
CSVRGGSYNEQFF
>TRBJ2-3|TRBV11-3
CASSRLAGADTQYF
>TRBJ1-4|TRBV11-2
CASSSALTGEKLFF
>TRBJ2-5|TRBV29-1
CSVGLSETQYF
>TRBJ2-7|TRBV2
CASSDPGRYEQYF
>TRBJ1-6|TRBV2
CASSVSISPLHF
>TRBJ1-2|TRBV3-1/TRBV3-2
CASSQGGSDYTF
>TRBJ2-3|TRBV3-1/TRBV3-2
CASTSTGDTQYF
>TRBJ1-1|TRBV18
CASSLRRTAEAFF
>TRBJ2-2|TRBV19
CASSIVRSEVTGELFF
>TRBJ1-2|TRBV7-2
CASSADRGQGYGYTF
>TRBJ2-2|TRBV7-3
CASSPTSGRADGELFF
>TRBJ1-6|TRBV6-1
CASSDFGTANYSPLHF
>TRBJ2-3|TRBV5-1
CASSLRQRGGTDTQYF
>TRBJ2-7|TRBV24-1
CATSDHQQQAMYF
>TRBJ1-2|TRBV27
CASSLLQGIGYGYTF
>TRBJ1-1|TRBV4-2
CASSQDRGAEAFF
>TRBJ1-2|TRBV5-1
CASSPTPGGYGYTF
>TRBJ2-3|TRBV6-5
CASPEGRGRTDTQYF
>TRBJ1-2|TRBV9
CASSVLGTGLIANYGYTF
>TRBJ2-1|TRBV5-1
CASSPGGRGNHEQFF
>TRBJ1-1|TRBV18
CASSPPSQFEAFF
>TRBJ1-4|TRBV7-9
CASSFGQNNEKLFF
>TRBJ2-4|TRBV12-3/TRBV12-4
CASSLAAKNIQYF
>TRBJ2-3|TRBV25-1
CASSEYRRARTDTQYF
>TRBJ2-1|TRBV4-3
CASSQGGGSYNEQFF
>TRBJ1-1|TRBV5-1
CASSPGTVNTEAFF
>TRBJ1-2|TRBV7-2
CASSLGLYGYTF
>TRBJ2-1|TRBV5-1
CASSPDRFTINNNEQFF
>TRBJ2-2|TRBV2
CASSEEGLRTGELFF
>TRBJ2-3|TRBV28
CASSSSGVTDTQYF
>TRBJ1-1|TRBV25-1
CASSPRTVNTEAFF
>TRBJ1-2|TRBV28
CASRTGVEGGYTF
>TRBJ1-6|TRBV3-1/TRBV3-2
CASSLGTDNSPLHF
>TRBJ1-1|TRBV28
CASKGTGRSTEAFF
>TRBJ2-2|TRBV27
CASSLYGGELFF